The 25 T cell receptor beta chains listed next were all sequenced from one sample in a study of blood T cells in healthy people across ages. A second about 6 to 11 cycle PCR used barcoded and J-beta primers. MiXCR was run by TCRdb on the 5' RACE reads, yielding one entry per CDR3 protein. In the table there are 700,000 to 850,000 distinct CDR3 sequences, 53% of which are singletons. Input material: blood. All receptors derive from a man older than 75 in good health.

This clonotype was seen a handful of times. The V and J genes are TRBV6-1 and TRBJ1-1, with TRBD1 as a possible D gene (6 bases). CDR3 length: 14 residues. Germline assignment: CDR1 MNHNS and CDR2 SASEGT. V dropped 5 bases and J dropped 1 base, with 11 bases sitting between them. The CDR3 DNA reads TGTGCCAGCAGTCAAGGGGGGGCGAACACTGAAGCTTTCTTT. It codes for CASSQGGANTEAFF.

This clonotype has more than one count but fewer than ten. The J gene is TRBJ2-1, the V gene TRBV2; D call uncertain. The V and J ends lost 2 bases and 3 bases respectively, with 11 bases between them. The CDR3 has 15 amino acids. The V gene's germline CDR1 is SNHLY and CDR2 FYNNEI. CDR3 in amino acids: CASSEHRGNYNEQFF. The CDR3 DNA is TGTGCCAGCAGTGAACATCGCGGAAACTACAATGAGCAGTTCTTC.

The chain is built from TRBV20-1 and TRBJ2-1, with 12 bases lining up with TRBD2. J gave up 14 bases and V 8 bases, and 16 bases lay outside the gene matches. Germline-derived CDR1 and CDR2 are DFQATT and SNEGSKA (reference sequence). This CDR3 is 14 amino acids long. CDR3 sequence reads: CSPRTSGTPPTKFF. CDR3 nucleotide sequence: TGCAGTCCTCGGACTAGCGGGACACCACCCACGAAGTTCTTC.

This clonotype was seen a few times. The chain employs TRBV29-1 and TRBJ2-7; 11 bases are a match to TRBD2. CDR1 SQVTM and CDR2 ANQGSEA come from the germline V gene. The CDR3 runs 13 residues. CDR3 bases: TGCAGTCTAATTAGCGGGGGGGATGCCGAGCAGTACTTC. Translation: CSLISGGDAEQYF.

This chain uses TRBV6-6 with TRBJ2-7; perhaps TRBD2 as D (6 bases). This CDR3 is 13 amino acids long. The germline gives CDR1 MNHNY, CDR2 SVGAGI (reference sequence). V gave up 2 bases and J gave up 7 bases, with 12 bases separating them. CDR3 sequence reads: CASSYTGTQEQYF. CDR3 nucleotides: TGTGCCAGCAGTTACACGGGGACTCAAGAGCAGTACTTC.

V is TRBV30 and J is TRBJ1-2; no definite D call. Germline-derived CDR1 and CDR2 are GTSNPN and SVGIG (reference sequence). V was clipped by 5 bases and J by 0 bases, with 7 bases between them. The CDR3 runs 12 residues. The CDR3 coding sequence is TGTGCCTGGGACACAGCTAACTATGGCTACACCTTC. As protein: CAWDTANYGYTF. Supplemented by reference TRBV30 and TRBJ1-2, the full variable domain reads SQTIHQWPATLVQPVGSPLSLECTVEGTSNPNLYWYRQAAGRGLQLLFYSVGIGQISSEVPQNLSASRPQDRQFILSSKKLLLSDSGFYLCAWDTANYGYTFGSGTRLTVV.

The table lists this clonotype with a few counts. V usage is TRBV20-1 and J usage is TRBJ2-1; perhaps TRBD2 as D (6 bases). CDR1 and CDR2 from the germline V gene are DFQATT and SNEGSKA (reference sequence). V lost 4 bases and J lost 7, with 23 bases in between. CDR3 length: 16 amino acids. The CDR3 DNA is TGCAGTGCTAAGGCTAGCGTGACCCCGCTGGGGAATGAGCAGTTCTTC. Encoded protein: CSAKASVTPLGNEQFF.

Turning to this clonotype: Since a much larger clone is just one base distant, this may be a read error. The V and J genes are TRBV5-1 and TRBJ2-3; a possible D gene is TRBD2 (6 bases). The V end was cut by 1 base, the J end by 4 bases, with 16 bases between. Germline V gene lookup returns CDR1 SGHRS and CDR2 YFSETQ. This CDR3 region has 16 residues. In DNA, the CDR3 is TGCGCCAGCAGCTTGAACGGCCGCGGGGCCGCAGATACGCAGTATTTT. This encodes CASSLNGRGAADTQYF.

The chain is built from TRBV7-6 and TRBJ2-3; D might be TRBD1 (6 bases). Germline lookup yields CDR1 SGHVS and CDR2 FNYEAQ. The V gene lost 5 bases and the J gene lost 6 bases, with 24 bases spanning the gap. This CDR3 spans 17 amino acids. The CDR3 sequence: CASSPMGRHSTGDTQYF. CDR3 nucleotide sequence: TGTGCCAGCAGCCCCATGGGGCGGCATTCCACAGGGGATACGCAGTATTTT. Based on the CDR3 plus reference TRBV7-6 and TRBJ2-3, the full variable domain is GAGVSQSPRYKVTKRGQDVALRCDPISGHVSLYWYRQALGQGPEFLTYFNYEAQQDKSGLPNDRFSAERPEGSISTLTIQRTEQRDSAMYRCASSPMGRHSTGDTQYFGPGTRLTVL.

A few counts support this clonotype. The chain links TRBV25-1 to TRBJ2-7, with D perhaps matching TRBD1 (5 bases). Trimming removed 6 bases at V and 4 bases at J, with 16 bases between. The CDR3 sequence is 14 residues long. Germline V gene lookup returns CDR1 MGHDK and CDR2 SYGVNS. CDR3 in DNA: TGTGCCAGCAGCGTGGCAGGGATGAGGTACGAGCAGTACTTC. It encodes CASSVAGMRYEQYF.

A few counts support this clonotype. This chain joins TRBV7-2 and TRBJ1-4, with TRBD1 identical over 7 bases. The CDR3 runs to 17 residues. V shed 1 base, J shed 7 bases, and the junction held 12 bases outside the gene matches. Germline values: CDR1 SGHTA, CDR2 FQGNSA. CDR3 sequence: CASSLVARRGLSEKLFF. The CDR3, as DNA: TGTGCCAGCAGCTTAGTGGCACGGAGGGGGCTAAGTGAAAAACTGTTTTTT.

The chain carries TRBV10-3 and TRBJ1-4, with 11 bases matching TRBD1. The germline CDR1 and CDR2 sequences are ENHRY and SYGVKD. The CDR3 sequence is 15 residues long. J gave up 8 bases and V 3 bases, and 5 bases lay outside the gene matches. The CDR3 protein is CAISEGTGGLEKLFF. The CDR3 DNA reads TGTGCCATCAGTGAAGGGACAGGGGGACTCGAAAAACTGTTTTTT.

The chain combines TRBV28 with TRBJ2-5, with 7 bases fitting TRBD1. This CDR3 spans 15 amino acids. J lost 4 bases, V lost 2 bases, and 7 bases had no gene match. Germline V lookup: CDR1 MDHEN, CDR2 SYDVKM. In nucleotides, the CDR3 is TGTGCCAGCAGTTTACTGGGACAGCTAACAGAGACCCAGTACTTC. As protein: CASSLLGQLTETQYF.

The chain has TRBV29-1 and TRBJ2-1, with TRBD2 identical over 7 bases. There are 16 residues in the CDR3. Per the germline V gene, CDR1 is SQVTM and CDR2 is ANQGSEA. The trim removed 2 bases at V and 4 bases at J, leaving 11 bases unmatched. Written as DNA, the CDR3 is TGCAGCGTTGAACGGGCGGGAGCGGACCCTTACAATGAGCAGTTCTTC. As protein: CSVERAGADPYNEQFF.

The chain couples TRBV3-1 to TRBJ1-5; 8 bases line up with TRBD1. Trimming at V came to 2 bases and at J to 9 bases, leaving 6 bases not matched to a gene. This CDR3 spans 14 amino acids. Germline values: CDR1 LGHDT, CDR2 YNNKEL (reference sequence). In DNA form, the CDR3 reads TGTGCCAGCAGCCAAACGTCCGGACAGGGGCCCCAGCATTTT. Translation gives CASSQTSGQGPQHF.

This clonotype was observed a handful of times. This chain uses TRBV15 with TRBJ2-1; weak D call: TRBD2 (5 bases). CDR3 size: 13 residues. Per germline, CDR1 LNHNV and CDR2 YYDKDF (reference sequence). V lost 0 bases, J lost 13 bases, and 13 bases lay in between. CDR3 sequence: CATSRDEKGAQFF. Here the CDR3 DNA reads TGTGCCACCAGCAGAGATGAGAAGGGAGCACAGTTCTTC.

This clonotype occurred a few times. This chain uses TRBV6-2 or TRBV6-3 with TRBJ1-2, with D hard to call. CDR1 and CDR2 (germline): MNHEY, SVGEGT. The CDR3 has 12 amino acids. V lost 6 bases, J lost 8 bases, and 13 bases lay in between. CDR3 in amino acids: CASSAVLIGYTF. The CDR3 DNA sequence: TGTGCCAGCAGCGCCGTCCTGATCGGCTACACCTTC.

At least ten counts were recorded for this clonotype. V gene TRBV29-1 combines with J gene TRBJ2-1, with 9 bases identical to TRBD2. The germline gives CDR1 SQVTM, CDR2 ANQGSEA. With V trimmed by 4 bases and J by 1 base, 8 bases remained unmatched. This CDR3 comprises 16 residues. CDR3 nucleotides: TGCAGCGTTGGGGAAGCTAGCGGGATTTCCTACAATGAGCAGTTCTTC. This sequence encodes CSVGEASGISYNEQFF.

V and J are TRBV12-3 or TRBV12-4 and TRBJ2-1, with 9 bases identical to TRBD2. There are 15 residues in the CDR3. The junction had 12 bases not matched to a gene; V was cut back by 6 bases and J by 9 bases. This CDR3 is CASSPLAGAGGEQFF. For the CDR3, the DNA is TGTGCCAGCAGCCCTTTAGCGGGAGCGGGGGGTGAGCAGTTCTTC.

The chain combines TRBV9 with TRBJ1-4; the match to TRBD1 covers 9 bases. J gave up 4 bases and V 3 bases, and 4 bases lay outside the gene matches. Germline loops: CDR1 SGDLS, CDR2 YYNGEE. The CDR3 has 15 amino acids. In DNA form, the CDR3 reads TGTGCCAGCAGCGGGACGACAGGGGGTAATGAAAAACTGTTTTTT. This translates into CASSGTTGGNEKLFF. The full variable domain, completed using reference TRBV9 and TRBJ1-4, is DSGVTQTPKHLITATGQRVTLRCSPRSGDLSVYWYQQSLDQGLQFLIQYYNGEERAKGNILERFSAQQFPDLHSELNLSSLELGDSALYFCASSGTTGGNEKLFFGSGTQLSVL.

This chain uses TRBV7-2 with TRBJ2-7; the D gene could be TRBD1 or TRBD2 (5 bases each). The CDR3 length is 12 residues. Germline V gives CDR1 SGHTA, CDR2 FQGNSA. The CDR3 DNA reads TGTGCAGTTGAGGGGTGGTCCTACGAGCAGTACTTC. This encodes CAVEGWSYEQYF. The full variable domain, rest sourced from reference TRBV7-2 and TRBJ2-7, is GAGVSQSPSNKVTEKGKDVELRCDPISGHTALYWYRQSLGQGLEFLIYFQGNSAPDKSGLPSDRFSAERTGGSVSTLTIQRTQQEDSAVYLCAVEGWSYEQYFGPGTRLTVT.

The chain couples TRBV4-1 to TRBJ2-3; D is possibly TRBD2 (5 bases). Trimming removed 1 base from V and 4 bases from J, with 12 bases in between. The CDR3 loop spans 15 amino acids. CDR1 and CDR2 (germline): MGHRA, YSYEKL. DNA of the CDR3: TGCGCCAGCAGCCAAGTCCCCGGGATCCCAGATACGCAGTATTTT. Translated, it gives CASSQVPGIPDTQYF.

This clonotype was recorded only once. The chain carries TRBV7-9 and TRBJ2-1; 8 bases fit TRBD2. Germline assignment: CDR1 SEHNR and CDR2 FQNEAQ (reference sequence). V lost 2 bases to trimming and J lost 11 bases; unmatched junction nucleotides: 8. The CDR3 runs 14 residues. The CDR3 reads CASSLKKAGGQQFF. CDR3 DNA sequence: TGTGCCAGCAGCTTAAAAAAGGCGGGAGGCCAGCAGTTCTTC.

This clonotype was counted once. The chain carries TRBV3-1 and TRBJ2-2; 9 bases fit TRBD1. Losses at the gene ends were 4 bases for V and 7 bases for J; bases not matched to a gene: 7. The CDR3 has 15 residues. Germline lookup yields CDR1 LGHDT and CDR2 YNNKEL (reference sequence). CDR3 DNA sequence: TGTGCCAGCAGCCTTATGGGACAGGGCCGCGGGGAGCTGTTTTTT. It codes for CASSLMGQGRGELFF.

The CDR3 loop reads CSAKGTSGTNRYAYF. The CDR3 bases are TGCAGTGCTAAGGGGACTAGCGGGACTAACAGATACGCGTATTTT. The chain employs TRBV20-1 and TRBJ2-3, with 13 bases fitting TRBD2. The CDR3 loop spans 15 amino acids. Germline trimming cut 4 bases from V and 14 bases from J; bases unmatched to any gene: 15. Germline CDR1 is DFQATT and CDR2 is SNEGSKA (reference sequence).